One and the same sample provided the 5 T cell receptor beta chains below, sequenced in a study of OX40 agonist ivuxolimab in advanced cancers. Using immunoSEQ multiplex PCR, the repertoire was profiled, and TCRdb retains in-frame clones only, with some absent. The profile shows approximately 40,000 clones, over 65% of them singletons. The specimen comprised CD4+ or CD8+ T cells sorted from blood, sampled in a trial of the OX40 agonist ivuxolimab. All receptors derive from an adult with an advanced solid tumor such as melanoma, head and neck, liver or kidney cancer.

This chain connects TRBV9 to TRBJ2-5; no clear D. Germline assignment: CDR1 SGDLS and CDR2 YYNGEE. The V gene lost 2 bases and the J gene lost 2 bases, with 10 bases spanning the gap. The CDR3 length is 14 residues. CDR3: CASSVRTPQETQYF. The DNA for the CDR3 is TGTGCCAGCAGCGTTAGGACCCCGCAAGAGACCCAGTACTTC.

The gene calls are TRBV5-4 and TRBJ2-3, with 8 bases fitting TRBD2. Looked up from germline, CDR1 is SGHNT and CDR2 is YYREEE (reference sequence). The length of the CDR3 is 16 residues. V lost 4 bases, J lost 0 bases, and 7 bases stayed unmatched. This chain's CDR3 is CASSGGGGSSTDTQYF. The CDR3 nucleotides read TGTGCCAGCAGCGGGGGCGGGGGGTCTAGCACAGATACGCAGTATTTT.

The chain employs TRBV9 and TRBJ2-7; TRBD2 matches 10 bases. Per the germline V gene, CDR1 is SGDLS and CDR2 is YYNGEE. V shed 2 bases, J shed 5 bases, and the junction held 10 bases outside the gene matches. The CDR3 is 16 residues long. CDR3 coding DNA: TGTGCCAGCAGCGTCACTAGCGGGATATTAGTCGACGAGCAGTACTTC. This encodes CASSVTSGILVDEQYF.

The genes are TRBV4-2 and TRBJ2-1; 9 bases align to TRBD2. Trimming cost V 4 bases and J 4 bases; bases outside gene matches: 8. Germline V gene sequence: CDR1 LGHNA, CDR2 YNFKEQ. The CDR3 has 16 amino acids. CDR3 residues: CASSPRVAGDYNEQFF. The CDR3 DNA is TGTGCCAGCAGCCCTCGAGTAGCGGGGGATTACAATGAGCAGTTCTTC.

The rearrangement links TRBV5-5 to TRBJ2-1; D remains unclear. Germline V gene sequence: CDR1 SGHKS, CDR2 YYEKEE (reference sequence). V lost 0 bases to trimming and J lost 2 bases, with 3 bases between them. This CDR3 is 13 amino acids long. The CDR3 region has the DNA TGTGCCAGCAGCTTGGGGCCCTACAATGAGCAGTTCTTC. Its protein product is CASSLGPYNEQFF.